The 18 T cell receptor beta chains presented below share a single source sample, sequenced in a study of OX40 agonist ivuxolimab in advanced cancers. Sequenced by immunoSEQ multiplex PCR; TCRdb stores in-frame clones only, minus some. The data hold 65,000 to 80,000 clones, with around 93% observed a single time. This sample comprised CD4+ or CD8+ T cells sorted from blood, obtained in a trial of the OX40 agonist ivuxolimab. Receptor source: an adult with an advanced solid tumor such as melanoma, head and neck, liver or kidney cancer.

This rearrangement joins TRBV5-1 to TRBJ2-6; 8 nucleotides line up with TRBD1. Germline V gene lookup returns CDR1 SGHRS and CDR2 YFSETQ. This CDR3 has 17 amino acids. Trimming removed 1 base from V and 4 bases from J; junction bases left unmatched: 7. The CDR3 region has the DNA TGCGCCAGCAGCTTGCAGGGGGCAAGGTCGGGGGCCAACGTCCTGACTTTC. Its translation: CASSLQGARSGANVLTF.

This chain links TRBV2 with TRBJ1-1; 9 bases agree with TRBD1. Looked up from germline, CDR1 is SNHLY and CDR2 is FYNNEI. V shed 7 bases and J 3 bases; nucleotides not matched to a gene: 3. The CDR3 runs 13 residues. The CDR3 protein is CASKRTGDTEAFF. The CDR3 nucleotides read TGTGCCAGCAAGAGGACAGGGGACACTGAAGCTTTCTTT.

The CDR3 loop reads CATSSLAGRDYGYTF. The DNA of the CDR3 is TGTGCCACCAGCAGCCTGGCCGGTAGAGACTATGGCTACACCTTC. The chain is built from TRBV15 and TRBJ1-2; D unresolved. Trimming removed 3 bases from V and 3 bases from J, with 14 bases in between. The V gene's germline CDR1 is LNHNV and CDR2 YYDKDF (reference sequence). This CDR3 has 15 residues.

The J gene is TRBJ2-1, the V gene TRBV21-1; the table assigns TRBD2, which was not confirmed against the DNA. TRBV21-1 is a pseudogene locus. There are 13 residues in the CDR3. The CDR3 DNA reads as TGTGCCAGCAGTACGGGACTAGACAATGAGCAGTTCTTC. This sequence encodes CASSTGLDNEQFF.

The chain is built from TRBV27 and TRBJ2-1; perhaps D is TRBD1 or TRBD2 (5 bases each). The CDR3 loop spans 15 amino acids. Per the germline V gene, CDR1 is MNHEY and CDR2 is SMNVEV (reference sequence). With 9 bases removed from V and 8 bases from J, the gap between germline ends came to 23 bases. In DNA, the CDR3 is TGTGCCAGTTTTGGAGACGTGGGACGACGGGATGAGCAGTTCTTC. Translation: CASFGDVGRRDEQFF.

CDR3 protein: CASSLDPRTGSGELFF. The CDR3 DNA is TGTGCCAGCAGCTTAGACCCCCGTACGGGATCCGGGGAGCTGTTTTTT. The chain links TRBV11-2 to TRBJ2-2; possible D gene TRBD2, 5 bases. The CDR3 consists of 16 residues. Trimming pared 0 bases from V and 6 bases from J, leaving 14 bases between. CDR1 and CDR2 (germline): SGHAT, FQNNGV.

The rearrangement links TRBV5-1 to TRBJ2-7, with TRBD2 matching 15 bases. This CDR3 comprises 17 residues. Germline CDR1 is SGHRS and CDR2 is YFSETQ. V was pared by 0 bases and J by 2 bases, with 3 bases of the junction left unmatched. CDR3 sequence reads: CASSLDGTSGRTYEQYF. The CDR3 DNA reads as TGCGCCAGCAGCTTGGACGGGACTAGCGGGAGGACCTACGAGCAGTACTTC.

The chain combines TRBV14 with TRBJ1-2; 9 bases are a match to TRBD1. CDR3 length: 16 residues. J was trimmed by 8 bases and V by 0 bases; bases with no gene match: 10. The germline CDR1 and CDR2 sequences are SGHDN and FVKESK. The CDR3 loop reads CASSQDLGDRGGGYTF. The DNA of the CDR3 is TGTGCCAGCAGCCAAGATCTGGGAGACAGGGGGGGCGGCTACACCTTC.

This rearrangement joins TRBV5-6 to TRBJ2-7; no definite D call. V gave up 4 bases and J gave up 3 bases, with 8 bases separating them. This CDR3 contains 12 residues. Per germline, CDR1 SGHDT and CDR2 YYEEEE. CDR3 sequence: CASSLGLYEQYF. As DNA, the CDR3 is TGTGCCAGCAGCCTAGGGCTCTACGAGCAGTACTTC.

The V and J genes are TRBV6-5 and TRBJ2-7; 12 positions match TRBD2. Trimming removed 0 bases from V and 7 bases from J; junction bases left unmatched: 4. Germline V lookup: CDR1 MNHEY, CDR2 SVGAGI. The CDR3 has 15 residues. The chain's CDR3 is CASSYSTSGRGEQYF. DNA of the CDR3: TGTGCCAGCAGTTACTCGACTAGCGGGAGAGGGGAGCAGTACTTC.

The V gene is TRBV7-6, the J gene TRBJ2-2, with D hard to call. Trimming stripped 2 bases from V and 4 bases from J, with 20 bases between. The CDR3 length is 18 residues. Looked up from germline, CDR1 is SGHVS and CDR2 is FNYEAQ. The CDR3 nucleotides are TGTGCCAGCAGCTTACCTGGCAGGACCCCTGCTGGCACCGGGGAGCTGTTTTTT. It yields the protein CASSLPGRTPAGTGELFF.

This clone was recorded once. J is TRBJ1-1 and V is TRBV23-1; D unresolved. TRBV23-1 is an ORF, and what it does is uncertain. Trimming cost V 0 bases and J 0 bases, with 11 bases left between them. The CDR3 length is 16 residues. DNA for the CDR3: TGCGCCAGCAGTCAATCGCGAGATCTCCTGAACACTGAAGCTTTCTTT. Protein: CASSQSRDLLNTEAFF.

The V and J genes are TRBV5-1 and TRBJ2-1, with 12 positions matching TRBD2. This CDR3 is 15 amino acids long. V was clipped by 4 bases and J by 9 bases; unmatched bases: 8. Germline V gives CDR1 SGHRS, CDR2 YFSETQ. The CDR3 nucleotides are TGCGCCAGCAGCCTAGCGGGAGGGCCCAGTGGTGAGCAGTTCTTC. Amino acids: CASSLAGGPSGEQFF.

The genes are TRBV2 and TRBJ2-5; D might be TRBD1 or TRBD2, each matching 6 bases. Trimming took off 5 bases at V and 9 bases at J, with 16 bases between the two ends. This CDR3 comprises 13 residues. Germline V gene sequence: CDR1 SNHLY, CDR2 FYNNEI. This CDR3 reads CASSLGQRASQYF. In DNA form, the CDR3 reads TGTGCCAGCAGTCTCGGACAGCGGGCCTCCCAGTACTTC.

About this clone: Other nucleotide sequences in the sample specify the same CDR3. The chain employs TRBV5-6 and TRBJ2-7; 7 nucleotides line up with TRBD1. The CDR3 runs to 14 residues. V was clipped by 2 bases and J by 2 bases; unmatched bases: 4. The germline gives CDR1 SGHDT, CDR2 YYEEEE. The CDR3 protein is CASSFGTVTYEQYF. The CDR3 DNA is TGTGCCAGCAGCTTTGGGACAGTCACCTACGAGCAGTACTTC.

This clone was observed a single time. V and J are TRBV19 and TRBJ1-1; D remains ambiguous. V was cut by 4 bases and J by 4 bases, with 10 bases left in between. CDR3 length equals 13 residues. From germline, CDR1 is LNHDA and CDR2 SQIVND (reference sequence). CDR3: CASSTTRGTEAFF. CDR3 sequence (DNA): TGTGCCAGTAGTACCACCCGAGGCACTGAAGCTTTCTTT.

The chain combines TRBV18 with TRBJ2-5; 7 bases agree with TRBD2. There are 16 residues in the CDR3. Germline trimming cut 2 bases from V and 0 bases from J; bases unmatched to any gene: 6. The germline V gene has CDR1 KGHSH and CDR2 LQKENI. The CDR3 loop is CASSPILAGYQETQYF. In nucleotides, the CDR3 is TGTGCCAGCTCACCAATTTTAGCGGGCTACCAAGAGACCCAGTACTTC. Combining the CDR3 with reference TRBV18 and TRBJ2-5 gives the whole variable domain NAGVMQNPRHLVRRRGQEARLRCSPMKGHSHVYWYRQLPEEGLKFMVYLQKENIIDESGMPKERFSAEFPKEGPSILRIQQVVRGDSAAYFCASSPILAGYQETQYFGPGTRLLVL.

The V and J genes are TRBV5-1 and TRBJ2-7; 7 nucleotides align to TRBD1. The CDR3 is 15 residues long. V trimming: 4 bases; J trimming: 3 bases; junction bases outside the gene matches: 10. From germline, CDR1 is SGHRS and CDR2 YFSETQ. The CDR3 protein is CASSGTGTDRYEQYF. The CDR3 DNA sequence: TGCGCCAGCAGCGGAACCGGGACAGACCGCTACGAGCAGTACTTC.